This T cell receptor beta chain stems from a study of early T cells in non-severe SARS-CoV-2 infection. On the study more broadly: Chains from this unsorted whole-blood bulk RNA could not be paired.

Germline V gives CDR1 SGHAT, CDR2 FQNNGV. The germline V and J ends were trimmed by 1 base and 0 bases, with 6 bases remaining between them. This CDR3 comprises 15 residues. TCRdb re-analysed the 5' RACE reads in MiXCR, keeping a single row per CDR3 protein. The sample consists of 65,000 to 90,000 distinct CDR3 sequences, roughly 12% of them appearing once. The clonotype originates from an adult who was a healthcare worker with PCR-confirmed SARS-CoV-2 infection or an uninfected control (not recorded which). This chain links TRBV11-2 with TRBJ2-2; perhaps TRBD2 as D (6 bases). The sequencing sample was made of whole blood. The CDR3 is CASSLGGTNTGELFF. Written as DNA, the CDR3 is TGTGCCAGCAGCTTAGGCGGGACGAACACCGGGGAGCTGTTTTTT.